The clone carrying this TCR beta chain has a handful of counts. V dropped 5 bases and J dropped 6; count of bases not matched to a gene: 3. Germline values: CDR1 LGHDT, CDR2 YNNKEL (reference sequence). CDR3 length: 12 amino acids. This entry belongs to a study of blood T cells in healthy people across ages. A second 7 to 11 cycle PCR used barcoded and J-beta primers. From the 5' RACE reads, TCRdb called clonotypes with MiXCR, one entry per CDR3 protein. The profile shows 1.5 million to 1.9 million distinct CDR3 sequences, 35% to 45% of them singletons. This sequence originates from a woman between 18 and 29 years old in good health. The chain carries TRBV3-1 and TRBJ1-2, with 7 bases lining up with TRBD1. Sequencing was performed on blood. CDR3 in DNA: TGTGCCAGCAGCGGGACAGCGGATGGCTACACCTTC. Translation: CASSGTADGYTF.